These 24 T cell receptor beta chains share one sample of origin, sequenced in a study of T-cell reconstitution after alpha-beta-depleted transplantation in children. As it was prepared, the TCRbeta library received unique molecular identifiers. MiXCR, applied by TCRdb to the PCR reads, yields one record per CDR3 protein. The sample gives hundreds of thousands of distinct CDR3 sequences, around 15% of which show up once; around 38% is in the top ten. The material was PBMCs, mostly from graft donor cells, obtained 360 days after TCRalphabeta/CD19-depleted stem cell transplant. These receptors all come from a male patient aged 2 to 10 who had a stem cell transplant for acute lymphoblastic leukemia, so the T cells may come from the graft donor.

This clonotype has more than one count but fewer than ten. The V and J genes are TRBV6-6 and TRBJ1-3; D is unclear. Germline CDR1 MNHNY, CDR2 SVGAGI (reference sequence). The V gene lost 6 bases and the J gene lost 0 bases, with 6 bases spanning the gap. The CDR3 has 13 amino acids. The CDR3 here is CASREGSGNTIYF. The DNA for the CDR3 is TGTGCCAGCAGGGAGGGCTCTGGAAACACCATATATTTT.

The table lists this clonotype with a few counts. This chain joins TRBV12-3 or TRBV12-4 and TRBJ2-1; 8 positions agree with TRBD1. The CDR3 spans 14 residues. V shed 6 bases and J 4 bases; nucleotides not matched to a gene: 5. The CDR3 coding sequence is TGTGCCAGCAGGGTCGGACAGGGATACAATGAGCAGTTCTTC. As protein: CASRVGQGYNEQFF.

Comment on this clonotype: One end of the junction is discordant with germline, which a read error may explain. This CDR3 reads CSVEDLEGRADTHYF. CDR3 nucleotide sequence: TGCAGCGTTGAAGATTTGGAGGGCCGGGCAGATACGCATTATTTT. This chain uses TRBV29-1 with TRBJ2-3, with a weak D call TRBD2 (6 bases). In germline, CDR1 is SQVTM, CDR2 ANQGSEA. CDR3 length: 15 residues.

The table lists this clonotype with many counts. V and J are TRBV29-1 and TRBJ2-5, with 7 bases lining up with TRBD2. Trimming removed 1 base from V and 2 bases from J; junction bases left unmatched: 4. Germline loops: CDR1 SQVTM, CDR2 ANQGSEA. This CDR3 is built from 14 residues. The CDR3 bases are TGCAGCGTTGAAGGGGAGGGAGGACAAGAGACCCAGTACTTC. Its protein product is CSVEGEGGQETQYF.

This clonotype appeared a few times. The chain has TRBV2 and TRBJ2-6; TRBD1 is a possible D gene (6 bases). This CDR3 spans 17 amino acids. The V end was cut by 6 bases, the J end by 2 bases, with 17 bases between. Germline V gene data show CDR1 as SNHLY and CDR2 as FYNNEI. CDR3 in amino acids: CASSADSQGPGANVLTF. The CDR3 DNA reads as TGTGCCAGCAGCGCGGACTCACAGGGACCTGGGGCCAACGTCCTGACTTTC.

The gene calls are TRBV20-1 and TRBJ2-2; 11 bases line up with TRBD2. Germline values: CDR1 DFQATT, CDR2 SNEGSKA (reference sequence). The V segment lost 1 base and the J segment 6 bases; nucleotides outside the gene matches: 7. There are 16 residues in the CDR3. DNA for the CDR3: TGCAGTGCTAGAGGGACCGGGACTAGCGGTTCCGGGGAGCTGTTTTTT. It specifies CSARGTGTSGSGELFF.

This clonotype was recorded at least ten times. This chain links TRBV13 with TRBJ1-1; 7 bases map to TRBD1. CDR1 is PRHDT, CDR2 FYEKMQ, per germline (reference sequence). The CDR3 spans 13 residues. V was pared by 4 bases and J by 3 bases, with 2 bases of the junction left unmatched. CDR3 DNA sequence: TGTGCCAGCAGCTCCCAGGGGGACACTGAAGCTTTCTTT. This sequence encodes CASSSQGDTEAFF.

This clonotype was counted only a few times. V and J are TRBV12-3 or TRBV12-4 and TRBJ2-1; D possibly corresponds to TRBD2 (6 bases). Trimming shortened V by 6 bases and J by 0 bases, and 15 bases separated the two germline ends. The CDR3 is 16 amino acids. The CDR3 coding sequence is TGTGCCAGCAGACCACCGACTAGTTCCTCCTACAATGAGCAGTTCTTC. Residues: CASRPPTSSSYNEQFF.

CDR3 protein: CASSQDRLGEFNTGELFF. CDR3 DNA sequence: TGCGCCAGCAGCCAAGATAGGTTAGGGGAGTTTAACACCGGGGAGCTGTTTTTT. J is TRBJ2-2 and V is TRBV4-3; D possibly uses TRBD1 or TRBD2 (5 bases each). CDR1 is LGHNA, CDR2 YSLEER, per germline. The V end was cut by 0 bases, the J end by 2 bases, with 16 bases between. The CDR3 totals 18 residues.

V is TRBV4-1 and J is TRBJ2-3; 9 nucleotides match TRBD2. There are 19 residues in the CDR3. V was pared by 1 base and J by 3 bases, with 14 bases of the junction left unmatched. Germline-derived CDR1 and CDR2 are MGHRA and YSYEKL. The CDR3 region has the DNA TGCGCCAGCAGCCAAGTACGGCGGGAGGGTGGAACTTTGACAGATACGCAGTATTTT. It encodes CASSQVRREGGTLTDTQYF.

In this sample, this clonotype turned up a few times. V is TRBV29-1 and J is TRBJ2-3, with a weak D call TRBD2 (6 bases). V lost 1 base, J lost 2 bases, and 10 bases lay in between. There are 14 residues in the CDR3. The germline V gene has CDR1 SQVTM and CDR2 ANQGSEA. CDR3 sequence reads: CSVEVWGDTDTQYF. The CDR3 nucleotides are TGCAGCGTTGAAGTATGGGGGGACACAGATACGCAGTATTTT.

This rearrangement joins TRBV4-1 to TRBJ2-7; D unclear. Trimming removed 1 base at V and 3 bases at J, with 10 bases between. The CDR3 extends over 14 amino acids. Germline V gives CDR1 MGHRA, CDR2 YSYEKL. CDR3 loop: CASSQVTEYYEQYF. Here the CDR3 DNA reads TGCGCCAGCAGCCAAGTGACGGAGTACTACGAGCAGTACTTC.

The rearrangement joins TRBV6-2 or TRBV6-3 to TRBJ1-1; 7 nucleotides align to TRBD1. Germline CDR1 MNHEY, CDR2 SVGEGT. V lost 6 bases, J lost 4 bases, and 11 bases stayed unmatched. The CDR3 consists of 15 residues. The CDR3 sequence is CASSLPLTGSTEAFF. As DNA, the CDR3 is TGTGCCAGCAGCCTCCCCCTGACAGGGTCCACTGAAGCTTTCTTT.

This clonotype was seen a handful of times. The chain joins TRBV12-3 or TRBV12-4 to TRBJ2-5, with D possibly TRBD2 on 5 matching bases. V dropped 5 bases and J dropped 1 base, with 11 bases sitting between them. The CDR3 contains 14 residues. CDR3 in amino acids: CASSRLSGQETQYF. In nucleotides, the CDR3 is TGTGCCAGCAGTAGACTAAGCGGCCAAGAGACCCAGTACTTC.

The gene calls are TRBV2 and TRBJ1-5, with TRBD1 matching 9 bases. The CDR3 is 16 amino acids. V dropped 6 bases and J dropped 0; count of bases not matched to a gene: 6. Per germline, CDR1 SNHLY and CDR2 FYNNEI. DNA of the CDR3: TGTGCCAGCAGACGGACAGGGGTAATTAGCAATCAGCCCCAGCATTTT. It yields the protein CASRRTGVISNQPQHF.

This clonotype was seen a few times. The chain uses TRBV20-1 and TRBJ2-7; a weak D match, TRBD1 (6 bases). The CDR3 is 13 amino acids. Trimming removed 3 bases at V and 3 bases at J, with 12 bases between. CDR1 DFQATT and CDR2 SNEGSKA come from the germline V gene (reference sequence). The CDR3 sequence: CSARNRAVYEQYF. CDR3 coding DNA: TGCAGTGCTAGGAACAGGGCAGTCTACGAGCAGTACTTC.

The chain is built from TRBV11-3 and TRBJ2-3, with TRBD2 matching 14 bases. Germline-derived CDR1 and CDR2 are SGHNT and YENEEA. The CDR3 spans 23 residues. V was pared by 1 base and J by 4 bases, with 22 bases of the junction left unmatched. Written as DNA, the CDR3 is TGTGCCAGCAGCTTAGTCGGGAATTTCGGGACTAGCGGGAGTGTGAATTTCGCAGATACGCAGTATTTT. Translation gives CASSLVGNFGTSGSVNFADTQYF.

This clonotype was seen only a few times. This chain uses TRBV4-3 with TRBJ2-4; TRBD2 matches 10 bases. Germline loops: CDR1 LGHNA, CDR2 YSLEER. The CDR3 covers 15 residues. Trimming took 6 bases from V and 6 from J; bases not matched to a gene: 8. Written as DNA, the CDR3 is TGCGCCAGCAGTCCCACTAGCGGGATTCTAAACATTCAGTACTTC. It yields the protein CASSPTSGILNIQYF.

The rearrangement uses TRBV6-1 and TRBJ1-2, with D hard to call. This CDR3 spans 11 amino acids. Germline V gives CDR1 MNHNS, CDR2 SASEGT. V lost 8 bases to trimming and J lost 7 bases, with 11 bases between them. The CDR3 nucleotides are TGTGCCAGCTTTGTGGCTCCTGGCTACACCTTC. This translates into CASFVAPGYTF.

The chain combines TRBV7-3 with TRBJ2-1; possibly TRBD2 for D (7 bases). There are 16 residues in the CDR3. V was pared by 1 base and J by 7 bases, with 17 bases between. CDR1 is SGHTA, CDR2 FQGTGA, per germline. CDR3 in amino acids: CASSLSPNGGPNEQFF. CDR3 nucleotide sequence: TGTGCCAGCAGCTTAAGCCCCAACGGGGGGCCTAATGAGCAGTTCTTC. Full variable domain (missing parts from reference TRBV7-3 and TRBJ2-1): GAGVSQTPSNKVTEKGKYVELRCDPISGHTALYWYRQSLGQGPEFLIYFQGTGAADDSGLPNDRFFAVRPEGSVSTLKIQRTERGDSAVYLCASSLSPNGGPNEQFFGPGTRLTVL.

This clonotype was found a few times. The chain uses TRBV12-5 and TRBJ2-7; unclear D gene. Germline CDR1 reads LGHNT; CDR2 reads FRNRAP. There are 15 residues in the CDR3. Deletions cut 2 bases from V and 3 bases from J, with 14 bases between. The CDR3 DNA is TGTGCTAGTGGTTTGCGGGTAACAAAGGACTACGAGCAGTACTTC. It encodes CASGLRVTKDYEQYF.

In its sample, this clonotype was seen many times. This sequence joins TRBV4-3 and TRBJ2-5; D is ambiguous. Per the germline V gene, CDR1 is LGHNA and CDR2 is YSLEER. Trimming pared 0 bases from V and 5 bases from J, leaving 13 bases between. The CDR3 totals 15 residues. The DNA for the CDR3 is TGCGCCAGCAGCCAAGATAGGATCCCCCGGGAGACCCAGTACTTC. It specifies CASSQDRIPRETQYF.

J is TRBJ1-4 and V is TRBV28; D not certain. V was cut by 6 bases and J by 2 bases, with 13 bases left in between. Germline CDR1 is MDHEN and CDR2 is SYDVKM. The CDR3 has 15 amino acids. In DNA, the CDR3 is TGTGCCAGCAGCCGGCCCCCTCCCACTAATGAAAAACTGTTTTTT. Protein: CASSRPPPTNEKLFF.

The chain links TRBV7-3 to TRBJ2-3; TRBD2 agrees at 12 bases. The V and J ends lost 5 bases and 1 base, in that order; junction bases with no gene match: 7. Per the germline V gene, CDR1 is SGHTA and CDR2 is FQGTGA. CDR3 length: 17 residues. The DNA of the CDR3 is TGTGCCAGCAGCCCAAAGAGGACTAGCGGGGGCACAGATACGCAGTATTTT. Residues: CASSPKRTSGGTDTQYF. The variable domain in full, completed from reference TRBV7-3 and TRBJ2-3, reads GAGVSQTPSNKVTEKGKYVELRCDPISGHTALYWYRQSLGQGPEFLIYFQGTGAADDSGLPNDRFFAVRPEGSVSTLKIQRTERGDSAVYLCASSPKRTSGGTDTQYFGPGTRLTVL.